The entry below gives a single TCR beta chain sequence along with its context. The data stem from a study of shared clonotypes between healthy human individuals. Unsorted PBMC replicate PCRs used around 300 ng DNA, approximately 29,000 T cell genomes. Clones were sequenced by immunoSEQ multiplex PCR, and TCRdb holds only the in-frame ones, with some missing. The table records more than 450,000 clones, roughly 78% of them present only once. The CDR3 is 15 residues long. CDR1 is KGHSH and CDR2 is LQKENI in the germline V gene. J gave up 5 bases and V 2 bases, and 8 bases lay outside the gene matches. This chain joins TRBV18 and TRBJ2-5, with 7 bases matching TRBD1. The sample taken for sequencing was PBMCs. This TCR came from a woman aged 40 to 50 in good health. Some clones in this sample may be carry-over from other donors' samples. The CDR3 sequence: CASSPRDRSWETQYF. In DNA form, the CDR3 reads TGTGCCAGCTCACCAAGGGACAGATCCTGGGAGACCCAGTACTTC.